This T cell receptor beta chain comes out of a study of technical replicates of blood from a few donors. Some clones are missing from TCRdb's copy, which holds only in-frame ones; the method was immunoSEQ multiplex PCR. The table shows some 76,000 clones, with roughly 98% occurring only once. CDR1 MNHNS and CDR2 SASEGT come from the germline V gene. The CDR3 has 18 residues. V was clipped by 3 bases and J by 2 bases, with 22 bases between them. The source material was T cells isolated from PBMCs. The clonotype originates from a human donor in good health. The chain uses TRBV6-1 and TRBJ2-5; weak D call: TRBD2 (6 bases). CDR3 coding DNA: TGTGCCAGCAGTGAGACACTAGCAGCCACCGAGATACAAGAGACCCAGTACTTC. It codes for CASSETLAATEIQETQYF.